Shown below are 5 T cell receptor beta chains from a single sample sequenced in a study of patients and donors after allogeneic stem cell transplantation. MiXCR, run by TCRdb on the RT-PCR reads, gives a single entry per CDR3 protein. The sample records approximately 170,000 distinct CDR3 sequences, 24% being singletons. The sample taken for sequencing was blood, either unsorted or a sorted T cell fraction (not recorded which). The receptors here all came from a human donor who was either an allogeneic HSCT recipient or a stem cell or donor lymphocyte infusion donor (not recorded which). It is not recorded whose cells these are; they may come from a transplant donor.

Here the CDR3 reads CASSSRWVSGSSYEQYF. The CDR3 DNA follows: TGTGCCAGCAGCTCGCGATGGGTATCAGGGAGCTCCTACGAGCAGTACTTC. This chain connects TRBV7-6 to TRBJ2-7; possibly TRBD1 or TRBD2 for D (5 bases each). The V gene's germline CDR1 is SGHVS and CDR2 FNYEAQ. V lost 4 bases and J lost 0, with 19 bases in between. The CDR3 sequence is 17 residues long.

This clonotype was seen a handful of times. V and J are TRBV20-1 and TRBJ2-7, with TRBD1 as a possible D gene (5 bases). Germline V gene sequence: CDR1 DFQATT, CDR2 SNEGSKA (reference sequence). Trimming removed 0 bases at V and 0 bases at J, with 12 bases between. The CDR3 length is 15 residues. The CDR3 here is CSARDLRTSSYEQYF. The CDR3 nucleotides are TGCAGTGCTAGAGATCTAAGGACAAGCTCCTACGAGCAGTACTTC.

The CDR3 sequence: CASSLSNGETQYF. The CDR3 DNA sequence: TGCGCCAGCAGCTTAAGCAACGGGGAGACCCAGTACTTC. V usage is TRBV5-1 and J usage is TRBJ2-5; D remains unclear. Trimming cost V 2 bases and J 5 bases, with 10 bases left between them. CDR3 length: 13 residues. CDR1 SGHRS and CDR2 YFSETQ come from the germline V gene. The variable domain in full, with the rest retrieved from reference TRBV5-1 and TRBJ2-5, is KAGVTQTPRYLIKTRGQQVTLSCSPISGHRSVSWYQQTPGQGLQFLFEYFSETQRNKGNFPGRFSGRQFSNSRSEMNVSTLELGDSALYLCASSLSNGETQYFGPGTRLLVL.

This rearrangement joins TRBV5-1 to TRBJ1-1; the D is unclear. This CDR3 is built from 15 residues. Germline lookup yields CDR1 SGHRS and CDR2 YFSETQ. V lost 0 bases and J 0 bases, leaving 9 bases between the germline ends. CDR3 sequence: CASSLVRGMNTEAFF. The CDR3 region has the DNA TGCGCCAGCAGCTTGGTTAGAGGCATGAACACTGAAGCTTTCTTT. Supplemented by reference TRBV5-1 and TRBJ1-1, the full variable domain reads KAGVTQTPRYLIKTRGQQVTLSCSPISGHRSVSWYQQTPGQGLQFLFEYFSETQRNKGNFPGRFSGRQFSNSRSEMNVSTLELGDSALYLCASSLVRGMNTEAFFGQGTRLTVV.

CDR3 protein: CTLGAGVSNQPQHF. As DNA, the CDR3 is TGCACCCTAGGGGCAGGGGTCTCCAATCAGCCCCAGCATTTT. The chain recombines TRBV20-1 with TRBJ1-5; D is perhaps TRBD1 (6 bases). The CDR3 is 14 residues long. Germline V gene lookup returns CDR1 DFQATT and CDR2 SNEGSKA (reference sequence).